Described below is a single T cell receptor (beta chain) sequence and its context. Germline V gene sequence: CDR1 SGHTA, CDR2 FQGNSA. This CDR3 region has 15 residues. V was clipped by 4 bases and J by 0 bases, with 12 bases between them. The sample is drawn from a study of OX40 agonist ivuxolimab in advanced cancers. As for the study in general: Three individuals attained partial responses, comprising one hepatocellular carcinoma case and two cutaneous melanoma cases.

Libraries were prepared by immunoSEQ multiplex PCR; TCRdb keeps only in-frame clonotypes and omits some of them. The sample has 35,000 to 45,000 clones, 80% to 90% seen once. The source was CD4+ or CD8+ T cells sorted from blood, collected in a trial of the OX40 agonist ivuxolimab. This TCR derives from an adult with an advanced solid tumor such as melanoma, head and neck, liver or kidney cancer. V usage is TRBV7-2 and J usage is TRBJ1-2; D uncertain. CDR3 sequence reads: CASSSPGRPNYGYTF. CDR3 nucleotides: TGTGCCAGCAGCTCCCCCGGGAGGCCTAACTATGGCTACACCTTC.